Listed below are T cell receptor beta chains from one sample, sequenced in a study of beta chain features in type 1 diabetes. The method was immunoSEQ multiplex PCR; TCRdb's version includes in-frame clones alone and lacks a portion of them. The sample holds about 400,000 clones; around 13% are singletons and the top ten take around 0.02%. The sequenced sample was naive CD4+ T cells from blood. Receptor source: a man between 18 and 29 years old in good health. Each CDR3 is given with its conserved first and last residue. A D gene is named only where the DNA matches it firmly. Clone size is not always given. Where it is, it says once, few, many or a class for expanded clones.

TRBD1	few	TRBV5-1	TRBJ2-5	TGCGCCAGCAGCCCGGGACAGGGGAAAGAGACCCAGTACTTC	CASSPGQGKETQYF
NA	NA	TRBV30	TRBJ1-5	TGTGCCTGGAGACTCCACGGGGAGGGGGATCGCAATCAGCCCCAGCATTTT	CAWRLHGEGDRNQPQHF
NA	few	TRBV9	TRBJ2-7	TGTGCCAGCAGCGTAGAGGTGGGGGGCTACGAGCAGTACTTC	CASSVEVGGYEQYF
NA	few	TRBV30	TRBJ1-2	TGTGCCTGGAGTGTACTCAATCGTGGGGGGGGCTACACCTTC	CAWSVLNRGGGYTF
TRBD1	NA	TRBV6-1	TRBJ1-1	TGTGCCAGCCACCCCTCCGGGACAGGGAGAGTCGAGGCTTTCTTT	CASHPSGTGRVEAFF
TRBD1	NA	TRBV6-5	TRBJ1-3	TGTGCCAGCAGTTACCGTTACAGGGGTTCGGGAAACACCATATATTTT	CASSYRYRGSGNTIYF
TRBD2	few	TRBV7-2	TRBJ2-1	TGTGCCAGCAGCCCCCAGACGGGGGGACCGCACAATGAGCAGTTCTTC	CASSPQTGGPHNEQFF
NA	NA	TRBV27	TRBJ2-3	TGTGCCACCTCTGCGGGGCCGGCCACAGATACGCAGTATTTT	CATSAGPATDTQYF
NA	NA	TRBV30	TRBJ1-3	TGTGCCTGGAGTCAGAGGCGATCTGGAAACACCATATATTTT	CAWSQRRSGNTIYF
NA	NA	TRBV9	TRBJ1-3	TGTGCCAGCAGCCCACTCGACTGGAGCTCTGGAAACACCATATATTTT	CASSPLDWSSGNTIYF
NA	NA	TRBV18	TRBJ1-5	TGTGCCAGCTCACCCGCCTTCGGGGATCAGCCCCAGCATTTT	CASSPAFGDQPQHF
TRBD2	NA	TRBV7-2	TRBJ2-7	TGTGCCAGCAGCTTAGTTGTAGCGGGAGGAACCTACGAGCAGTACTTC	CASSLVVAGGTYEQYF
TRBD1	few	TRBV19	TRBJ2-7	TGTGCCAGTAGTATTGCGGGACAGGCGATCTACGAGCAGTACTTC	CASSIAGQAIYEQYF
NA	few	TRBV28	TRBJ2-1	TGTGCCAGCAGTACGACCTGGCGGGCCCTGAACAATGAGCAGTTCTTC	CASSTTWRALNNEQFF
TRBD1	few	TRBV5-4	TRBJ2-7	TGTGCCAGCAGCATCCCGGGACAGGGGGCGTCCGAGCAGTACTTC	CASSIPGQGASEQYF
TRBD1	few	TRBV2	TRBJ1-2	TGTGCCAGCAGAGGGGACAGGGGGAGCGTCGGCTACACCTTC	CASRGDRGSVGYTF
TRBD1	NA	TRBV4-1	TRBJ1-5	TGCGCCAGCAGCTCGGTTCCAGGGGGTACGGGTCAGCCCCAGCATTTT	CASSSVPGGTGQPQHF
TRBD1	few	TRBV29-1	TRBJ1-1	TGCAGCGTTGTTGGACAGGGAGGCACTGAAGCTTTCTTT	CSVVGQGGTEAFF
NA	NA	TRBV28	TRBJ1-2	TGTGCCAGCACCGATGAGGGGGACCTCTATGGCTACACCTTC	CASTDEGDLYGYTF
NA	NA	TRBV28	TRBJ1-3	TGTGCCAGCAGTGAGGGTTCCGGAAACACCATATATTTT	CASSEGSGNTIYF
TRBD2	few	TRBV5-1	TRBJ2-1	TGCGCCAGCAGCTTAGTAGCGGGGGGAAACAATGAGCAGTTCTTC	CASSLVAGGNNEQFF
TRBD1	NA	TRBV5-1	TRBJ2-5	TGCGCCAGCAGCCCGGGACAGGGGCTCATCGGGGAAGAGACCCAGTACTTC	CASSPGQGLIGEETQYF
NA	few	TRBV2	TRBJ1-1	TGTGCCAGCAGTGATGGGGGAGGGGCGGCTTTCTTT	CASSDGGGAAFF
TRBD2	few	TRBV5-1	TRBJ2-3	TGCGCCAGCAGCGCTGGGACTAGCGGACACACAGATACGCAGTATTTT	CASSAGTSGHTDTQYF
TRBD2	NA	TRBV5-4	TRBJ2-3	TGTGCCAGCACTCCACCGGGACTAGCGGGGGCAGGTACAGATACGCAGTATTTT	CASTPPGLAGAGTDTQYF
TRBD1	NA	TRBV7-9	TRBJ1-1	TGTGCCAGCAGCTTGGGACAGGTTGGGGCTGAAGCTTTCTTT	CASSLGQVGAEAFF
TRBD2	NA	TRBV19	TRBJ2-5	TGTGCCAGTAGCGGGACTAGCGGGACCACCCAGTACTTC	CASSGTSGTTQYF
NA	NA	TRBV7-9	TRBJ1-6	TGTGCCAGCAGCGATGGACAGTTCCATAATTCACCCCTCCACTTT	CASSDGQFHNSPLHF
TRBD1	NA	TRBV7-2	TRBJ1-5	TGTGCCAGCAGCTTATCCGGGACAGGGGTCTTTCAGCCCCAGCATTTT	CASSLSGTGVFQPQHF
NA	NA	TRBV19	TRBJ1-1	TGTGCCAGTAGTATAGGTTCGGAGGTGTCATGGACTGAAGCTTTCTTT	CASSIGSEVSWTEAFF
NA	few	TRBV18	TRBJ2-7	TGTGCCAGCTCGCCCAGCTCCTACGAGCAGTACTTC	CASSPSSYEQYF
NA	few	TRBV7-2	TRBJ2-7	TGTGCCAGCAGCTTATTAGGGGTCTACGAGCAGTACTTC	CASSLLGVYEQYF
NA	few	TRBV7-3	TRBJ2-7	TGTGCCAGCAGCTTAGGAGGGGTCGGGTGGGAGCAGTACTTC	CASSLGGVGWEQYF
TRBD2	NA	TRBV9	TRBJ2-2	TGTGCCAGCAGCATGGGACTAGCGCTGAACACCGGGGAGCTGTTTTTT	CASSMGLALNTGELFF
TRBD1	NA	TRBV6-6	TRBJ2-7	TGTGCCAGCGGACGGGGGGACAGGGCCTACGAGCAGTACTTC	CASGRGDRAYEQYF
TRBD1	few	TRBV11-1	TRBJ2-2	TGTGCCAGCAGCTTATCCGGACAGGGGGCTAACACCGGGGAGCTGTTTTTT	CASSLSGQGANTGELFF
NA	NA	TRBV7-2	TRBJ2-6	TGTGCCAGCAGCTTGAGTAGCGTCCTGACTTTC	CASSLSSVLTF
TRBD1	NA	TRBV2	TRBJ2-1	TGTGCCAGCAGTGCGCGGACAGGGTACAATGAGCAGTTCTTC	CASSARTGYNEQFF
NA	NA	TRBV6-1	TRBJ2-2	TGTGCCAGCAGAGCGTGGGGGGAGCTGTTTTTT	CASRAWGELFF
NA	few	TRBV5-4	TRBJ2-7	TGTGCCAGCAGCTTGTCAGGCGACGAGCAGTACTTC	CASSLSGDEQYF
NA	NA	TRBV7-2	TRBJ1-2	TGTGCCAGCAGCTTAGCGGGAGAGGGCCTCAGATATGGCTACACCTTC	CASSLAGEGLRYGYTF
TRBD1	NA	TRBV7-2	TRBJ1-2	TGTGCCAGCAGCTACTTGGGACAGGGCCCCGTTGGCTACACCTTC	CASSYLGQGPVGYTF
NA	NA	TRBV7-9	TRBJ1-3	TGTGCCAGCAGCTTTGGACACAACTCTGGAAACACCATATATTTT	CASSFGHNSGNTIYF
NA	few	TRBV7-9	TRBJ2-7	TGTGCCAGCAGCTCCCCAATCTACGAGCAGTACTTC	CASSSPIYEQYF
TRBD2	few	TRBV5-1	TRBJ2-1	TGCGCCAGCAGTCGTAGCGGGGGACAAATGAGCTCCTACAATGAGCAGTTCTTC	CASSRSGGQMSSYNEQFF
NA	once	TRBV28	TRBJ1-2	TGTGCCAGCAGTTTATTAACAGGGAAGACCTTC	CASSLLTGKTF
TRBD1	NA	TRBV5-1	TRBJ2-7	TGCGCCAGCAGCACCGGGACAGGAACCTACGAGCAGTACTTC	CASSTGTGTYEQYF
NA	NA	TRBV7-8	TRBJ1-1	TGTGCCAGCAGCTCTTTCTCCCTGAACACTGAAGCTTTCTTT	CASSSFSLNTEAFF
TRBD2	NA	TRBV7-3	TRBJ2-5	TGTGCCAGCAGTTTAGCGGGAGCGGAGACCCAGTACTTC	CASSLAGAETQYF
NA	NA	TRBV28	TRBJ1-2	TGTGCCAGCAGTTTAGCATTGGTACTTTTCACCTTC	CASSLALVLFTF
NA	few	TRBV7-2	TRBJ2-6	TGTGCCAGCAGCCGGAGCGGTGCAGGCACTGGGGCCAACGTCCTGACTTTC	CASSRSGAGTGANVLTF
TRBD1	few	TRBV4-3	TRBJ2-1	TGCGCCAGCAGCCCAACAGGGGGGTTGGGGAATGAGCAGTTCTTC	CASSPTGGLGNEQFF
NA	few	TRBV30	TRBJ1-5	TGTGCCTGGAGCAGGGGAACGGGTCAGCCCCAGCATTTT	CAWSRGTGQPQHF
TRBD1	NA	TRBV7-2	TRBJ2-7	TGTGCCAGCAGCCAATGGGGACAGGAGTACGAGCAGTACTTC	CASSQWGQEYEQYF
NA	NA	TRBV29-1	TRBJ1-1	TGCAGCGTTGGGAAGGGCCGGGGCACTGAAGCTTTCTTT	CSVGKGRGTEAFF
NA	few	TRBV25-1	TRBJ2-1	TGTGCCAGCAGTGATCCTAGCACCTTTAACAATGAGCAGTTCTTC	CASSDPSTFNNEQFF
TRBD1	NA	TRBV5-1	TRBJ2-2	TGCGCCAGCAGCTTAGAGGGACAGGGGGCGACCGGGGAGCTGTTTTTT	CASSLEGQGATGELFF
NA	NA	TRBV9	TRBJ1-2	TGTGCCAGCAGCTCTAGAGAAACAAACTATGGCTACACCTTC	CASSSRETNYGYTF
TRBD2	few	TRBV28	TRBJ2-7	TGTGCCAGCAGTTTGGGGGGAGGGCAGATTGCCTACGAGCAGTACTTC	CASSLGGGQIAYEQYF
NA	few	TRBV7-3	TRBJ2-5	TGTGCCAGCAGCTTAGCAAGAGAAGAGACCCAGTACTTC	CASSLAREETQYF